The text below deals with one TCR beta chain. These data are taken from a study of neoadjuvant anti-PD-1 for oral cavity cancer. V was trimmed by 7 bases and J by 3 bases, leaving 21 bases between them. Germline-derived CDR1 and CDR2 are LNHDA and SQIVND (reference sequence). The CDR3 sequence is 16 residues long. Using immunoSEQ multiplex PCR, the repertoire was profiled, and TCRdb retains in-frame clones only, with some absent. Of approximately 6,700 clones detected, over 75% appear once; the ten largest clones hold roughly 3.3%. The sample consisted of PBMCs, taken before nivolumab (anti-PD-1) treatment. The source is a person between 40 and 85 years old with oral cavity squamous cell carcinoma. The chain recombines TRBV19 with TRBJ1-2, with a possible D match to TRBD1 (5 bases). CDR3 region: CASTGGGAPLDYGYTF. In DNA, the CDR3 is TGTGCCAGTACCGGGGGAGGGGCCCCTCTTGACTATGGCTACACCTTC.